The 18 T cell receptor beta chains reported below all come from one sample, sequenced in a study of blood T cell repertoires in COVID-19. TCRdb keeps only in-frame clones here, not all; method: immunoSEQ multiplex PCR. The sample has some 200,000 clones, 84% seen once. Sequenced material: peripheral blood. The receptors derive from a man in his forties or fifties with active or convalescent COVID-19.

The rearrangement links TRBV9 to TRBJ2-7; 7 bases agree with TRBD1. Germline V gives CDR1 SGDLS, CDR2 YYNGEE. The trim removed 0 bases at V and 9 bases at J, leaving 6 bases unmatched. CDR3 length: 13 amino acids. This CDR3 reads CASSVGQGQGQYF. As DNA, the CDR3 is TGTGCCAGCAGCGTAGGACAGGGCCAGGGGCAGTACTTC. Based on the CDR3 plus reference TRBV9 and TRBJ2-7, the full variable domain is DSGVTQTPKHLITATGQRVTLRCSPRSGDLSVYWYQQSLDQGLQFLIQYYNGEERAKGNILERFSAQQFPDLHSELNLSSLELGDSALYFCASSVGQGQGQYFGPGTRLTVT.

The V and J genes are TRBV7-2 and TRBJ2-5; no clear D. CDR3 length: 14 residues. Trimming pared 5 bases from V and 4 bases from J, leaving 14 bases between. Germline V gene data show CDR1 as SGHTA and CDR2 as FQGNSA. The CDR3 region has the DNA TGTGCCAGCAGCCCACCTAATGGCGGAGAGACCCAGTACTTC. It codes for CASSPPNGGETQYF.

The chain recombines TRBV5-1 with TRBJ1-1, with 7 nucleotides matching TRBD1. V was pared by 4 bases and J by 4 bases, with 7 bases of the junction left unmatched. In germline, CDR1 is SGHRS, CDR2 YFSETQ. The CDR3 is made up of 14 amino acids. This chain's CDR3 is CASSPEGGGTEAFF. The CDR3 DNA sequence: TGCGCCAGCAGCCCGGAAGGGGGCGGCACTGAAGCTTTCTTT.

This clone showed up just a few times. The chain carries TRBV27 and TRBJ1-4; 7 bases are shared with TRBD1. Trimming at V came to 2 bases and at J to 9 bases, leaving 3 bases not matched to a gene. This CDR3 has 13 amino acids. Germline V CDR1 and CDR2: MNHEY, SMNVEV (reference sequence). CDR3 DNA sequence: TGTGCCAGCAGTTTACGACAGGGCCAAAAACTGTTTTTT. The encoded protein is CASSLRQGQKLFF.

The rearrangement uses TRBV5-6 and TRBJ1-1; no clear D gene. Germline values: CDR1 SGHDT, CDR2 YYEEEE. Trimming shortened V by 4 bases and J by 5 bases, and 15 bases separated the two germline ends. The CDR3 contains 14 residues. The CDR3 reads CASSPYRVETEAFF. DNA for the CDR3: TGTGCCAGCAGCCCATACCGGGTGGAGACTGAAGCTTTCTTT. Together with reference TRBV5-6 and TRBJ1-1, the CDR3 gives the full variable domain: DAGVTQSPTHLIKTRGQQVTLRCSPKSGHDTVSWYQQALGQGPQFIFQYYEEEERQRGNFPDRFSGHQFPNYSSELNVNALLLGDSALYLCASSPYRVETEAFFGQGTRLTVV.

The genes are TRBV11-2 and TRBJ2-7; D perhaps matches TRBD2 (5 bases). Germline CDR1 is SGHAT and CDR2 is FQNNGV. The CDR3 runs 15 residues. V lost 8 bases to trimming and J lost 1 base, with 18 bases between them. The CDR3, as DNA: TGTGCCAGCCTCAACCCCGGACTTAATTCCTACGAGCAGTACTTC. This gives the protein CASLNPGLNSYEQYF.

This chain connects TRBV7-5 to TRBJ2-7; TRBD2 is the table's D call, not checked against the DNA. TRBV7-5 corresponds to a pseudogene. This CDR3 has 22 residues. Here the CDR3 reads CVRSLESPASGLGGRLAYEQYF. The CDR3 DNA reads as TGTGTCAGAAGCTTAGAGTCTCCTGCTAGCGGCCTCGGGGGGCGGTTGGCCTACGAGCAGTACTTC.

The chain has TRBV18 and TRBJ2-7; D may be TRBD1 (6 bases). CDR1 is KGHSH, CDR2 LQKENI, per germline. This CDR3 region has 16 residues. V lost 3 bases to trimming and J lost 5 bases, with 20 bases between them. DNA for the CDR3: TGTGCCAGCTCACCCTTTGGGGGCTCCCAGGTCCACGAGCAGTACTTC. It translates to CASSPFGGSQVHEQYF.

The chain employs TRBV28 and TRBJ1-5; 11 bases align to TRBD1. There are 15 residues in the CDR3. Germline V gives CDR1 MDHEN, CDR2 SYDVKM. The V and J ends lost 6 bases and 6 bases, in that order; junction bases with no gene match: 7. For the CDR3, the DNA is TGTGCCAGCAGGACCCGGACAGGGGGCAGTCAGCCCCAGCATTTT. Amino acid sequence: CASRTRTGGSQPQHF.

This chain connects TRBV19 to TRBJ2-5; 7 nucleotides align to TRBD1. Germline assignment: CDR1 LNHDA and CDR2 SQIVND (reference sequence). CDR3 length: 14 amino acids. With V trimmed by 5 bases and J by 5 bases, 8 bases remained unmatched. CDR3 sequence: CASSVTGADETQYF. CDR3 nucleotides: TGTGCCAGTAGTGTTACAGGGGCGGACGAGACCCAGTACTTC.

The chain links TRBV7-3 to TRBJ2-1, with 11 nucleotides matching TRBD2. Germline V gives CDR1 SGHTA, CDR2 FQGTGA. The trim removed 2 bases at V and 7 bases at J, leaving 4 bases unmatched. This CDR3 spans 15 amino acids. The CDR3 region has the DNA TGTGCCAGCAGCTTAGTGGGACTAGCGGCTAATGAGCAGTTCTTC. Its translation: CASSLVGLAANEQFF.

V is TRBV5-1 and J is TRBJ1-2, with D perhaps matching TRBD1 (5 bases). Trimming stripped 4 bases from V and 8 bases from J, with 15 bases between. The CDR3 consists of 13 residues. Germline V gives CDR1 SGHRS, CDR2 YFSETQ. The CDR3 sequence is CASSLTGEMGYTF. In DNA, the CDR3 is TGCGCCAGCAGCCTCACGGGGGAGATGGGCTACACCTTC.

A word on this clone: The junction differs from germline at one of its ends, possibly a read error. The J gene is TRBJ2-5, the V gene TRBV5-1; perhaps TRBD1 as D (6 bases). The length of the CDR3 is 14 residues. The germline gives CDR1 SGHRS, CDR2 YFSETQ. The CDR3 here is CASSFSTGQEAQYF. In DNA form, the CDR3 reads TGCGCCAGCAGCTTCAGCACAGGGCAAGAGGCCCAGTACTTC.

Concerning this clone itself: The sample has other DNA sequences that encode this CDR3 too. This chain uses TRBV5-1 with TRBJ2-2; 7 bases match TRBD1. The V and J ends lost 0 bases and 1 base, in that order; junction bases with no gene match: 0. CDR3 length: 15 residues. Germline CDR1 SGHRS, CDR2 YFSETQ. The CDR3 reads CASSLGDRNTGELFF. The CDR3, as DNA: TGCGCCAGCAGCTTGGGGGACAGGAACACCGGGGAGCTGTTTTTT.

This clone showed up just a few times. The junction departs from the called germline gene at one end, perhaps through a read error. The genes are TRBV27 and TRBJ1-4, with a tentative D call TRBD1 (6 bases). This CDR3 contains 18 residues. Germline-derived CDR1 and CDR2 are MNHEY and SMNVEV (reference sequence). CDR3 in amino acids: CASSPNSERGKTSEKLFF. In DNA form, the CDR3 reads TGTGCCAGCAGTCCAAACTCCGAGAGGGGGAAAACTAGTGAAAAACTGTTTTTT.

The genes are TRBV6-2 or TRBV6-3 and TRBJ2-7; D gene unclear. The V and J ends lost 5 bases and 1 base respectively, with 3 bases between them. The CDR3 length is 11 residues. Germline assignment: CDR1 MNHEY and CDR2 SVGEGT. The DNA for the CDR3 is TGTGCCAGCAGTCGTTCCTACGAGCAGTACTTC. This translates into CASSRSYEQYF.

This chain joins TRBV2 and TRBJ1-3; 7 bases map to TRBD1. In germline, CDR1 is SNHLY, CDR2 FYNNEI. J gave up 1 base and V 5 bases, and 8 bases lay outside the gene matches. The CDR3 consists of 16 residues. In DNA form, the CDR3 reads TGTGCCAGCAGTTCTACAGGGGCTACTTCTGGAAACACCATATATTTT. It yields the protein CASSSTGATSGNTIYF.

In its sample, this clone was seen once. In DNA form, the CDR3 reads TGTGCCAGCAGTTACTCGGAAGGGGTTCAAAACATTCAGTACTTC. This gives the protein CASSYSEGVQNIQYF. The V gene is TRBV6-5, the J gene TRBJ2-4; perhaps TRBD1 as D (5 bases). The V gene's germline CDR1 is MNHEY and CDR2 SVGAGI. The CDR3 runs to 15 residues. The V end lost 0 bases, the J end lost 5 bases, and 11 bases lay between the germline ends.